Below, 16 T cell receptor beta chains from the same sample are listed, as sequenced in a study of beta chain features in type 1 diabetes listed by TCRdb under 2018. These receptors' antigens are unknown. What the research found in general, with its limitations: A moderate but significant shortening of TCRB CDR3 length was observed in type 1 diabetes patients in all four CD4+ subsets.

Library prep was done by the immunoSEQ multiplex PCR assay. All of the isolated RNA was reverse transcribed with the High Capacity cDNA Reverse Transcription Kit, so expressed TCRB transcripts were sequenced. TCRdb's version of the immuneACCESS table is confined to in-frame rearrangements and falls short of the full clone set. An unresolved V gene accounts for under half of the shortfall where checked; the remainder is of unknown origin. The sample table lists approximately 160,000 clones, 50% to 70% of them with a count of one. Of the sample, roughly 0.095% is held by the ten largest clones. The sample taken for sequencing was naive CD4+ T cells from blood. Sample cell subset or site, as interpreted from the label and publication: true naive CD4+ T cells. The receptors were gathered from a man aged 25-40 years with type 1 diabetes.

The CDR3 is CAWNLELAAYGYTF. The CDR3 nucleotides are TGTGCCTGGAATCTGGAGTTGGCAGCCTATGGCTACACCTTC. The V and J genes are TRBV30 and TRBJ1-2, with D hard to call. This CDR3 has 14 amino acids. The V gene's germline CDR1 is GTSNPN and CDR2 SVGIG (reference sequence). V lost 4 bases to trimming and J lost 4 bases, with 16 bases between them.

The chain joins TRBV11-2 to TRBJ2-1, with TRBD2 matching 12 bases. The CDR3 spans 18 residues. Germline V gene data show CDR1 as SGHAT and CDR2 as FQNNGV. Unmatched junction bases numbered 7, after V lost 4 bases and J lost 0 bases. CDR3 protein: CASSSKGLAGDSYNEQFF. The DNA of the CDR3 is TGTGCCAGCAGCTCCAAGGGACTAGCGGGCGACTCCTACAATGAGCAGTTCTTC.

This sequence joins TRBV25-1 and TRBJ2-1, with D perhaps TRBD1 (5 bases). The CDR3 spans 14 residues. Trimming removed 5 bases at V and 8 bases at J, with 16 bases between. From germline, CDR1 is MGHDK and CDR2 SYGVNS. The DNA of the CDR3 is TGTGCCAGCAGTCCCCTTTGGCAGGGCCATGAGCAGTTCTTC. Translated, it gives CASSPLWQGHEQFF.

The chain recombines TRBV29-1 with TRBJ2-3; possibly TRBD2 for D (5 bases). Trimming shortened V by 4 bases and J by 1 base, and 12 bases separated the two germline ends. Germline V gene sequence: CDR1 SQVTM, CDR2 ANQGSEA. The CDR3 is 14 residues long. CDR3 amino acids: CSVVGSGGTDTQYF. CDR3 coding DNA: TGCAGCGTTGTGGGTTCCGGGGGCACAGATACGCAGTATTTT.

The gene calls are TRBV15 and TRBJ2-4; tentatively, D is TRBD2 (6 bases). In germline, CDR1 is LNHNV, CDR2 YYDKDF (reference sequence). Trimming removed 0 bases at V and 6 bases at J, with 9 bases between. The CDR3 loop spans 14 amino acids. The CDR3 DNA sequence: TGTGCCACCAGCAGAGAGTACGGGGGAAACATTCAGTACTTC. As protein: CATSREYGGNIQYF.

This clone showed up just once. This chain uses TRBV9 with TRBJ1-6; 7 bases fit TRBD1. The V gene end was trimmed by 4 bases and the J gene end by 4 bases; junction bases not matched to a gene: 2. The CDR3 is 14 amino acids. Germline CDR1 is SGDLS and CDR2 is YYNGEE. CDR3 protein: CASSPQGYNSPLHF. CDR3 DNA sequence: TGTGCCAGCAGCCCACAGGGGTATAATTCACCCCTCCACTTT.

Concerning this clone itself: At one of its ends the junction is not consistent with the germline gene, which may arise from a read error. Different DNA sequences within this sample yield the same CDR3. The chain carries TRBV30 and TRBJ2-5, with D uncertain. CDR3 length: 11 amino acids. CDR1 and CDR2 (germline): GTSNPN, SVGIG (reference sequence). The CDR3 DNA is TGTGCTTGGAGTGTTGAAGAGACCCAGTACTTC. Translated: CAWSVEETQYF.

This sequence joins TRBV9 and TRBJ2-5, with a weak D call TRBD2 (6 bases). The V and J ends lost 3 bases and 5 bases respectively, with 14 bases between them. From germline, CDR1 is SGDLS and CDR2 YYNGEE. CDR3 size: 14 residues. CDR3: CASSAKSGVETQYF. The CDR3 nucleotides read TGTGCCAGCAGCGCAAAATCGGGGGTCGAGACCCAGTACTTC.

Worth noting for this clone: Other DNA sequences in this specimen translate into the identical CDR3. V and J are TRBV5-4 and TRBJ1-6; TRBD1 agrees at 9 bases. CDR1 is SGHNT and CDR2 is YYREEE in the germline V gene (reference sequence). The CDR3 is 14 amino acids. The junction had 3 bases not matched to a gene; V was cut back by 4 bases and J by 7 bases. This chain's CDR3 is CASSADRGNSPLHF. The CDR3 DNA reads as TGTGCCAGCAGCGCTGACAGGGGGAATTCACCCCTCCACTTT.

In its sample, this clone was seen a few times. The chain links TRBV30 to TRBJ2-3; D gene uncertain. Trimming stripped 0 bases from V and 0 bases from J, with 13 bases between. The CDR3 has 16 amino acids. Germline values: CDR1 GTSNPN, CDR2 SVGIG (reference sequence). The CDR3 DNA reads as TGTGCCTGGAGTGTACTCCGCCGGGCTAGCACAGATACGCAGTATTTT. Translated, it gives CAWSVLRRASTDTQYF.

V is TRBV20-1 and J is TRBJ2-1; D not resolved. Germline lookup yields CDR1 DFQATT and CDR2 SNEGSKA (reference sequence). The length of the CDR3 is 9 residues. The V and J ends lost 6 bases and 7 bases respectively, with 4 bases between them. This CDR3 is CSAKNEQFF. The CDR3 region has the DNA TGCAGTGCCAAGAATGAGCAGTTCTTC.

The rearrangement joins TRBV10-3 to TRBJ2-5; TRBD2 agrees at 9 bases. Germline V CDR1 and CDR2: ENHRY, SYGVKD. CDR3 length: 15 residues. After removal of 3 bases from V and 2 bases from J, the junction contained 4 bases not matched to a gene. The CDR3: CAISESGGTQETQYF. CDR3 coding DNA: TGTGCCATCAGTGAAAGCGGGGGGACTCAAGAGACCCAGTACTTC.

J is TRBJ2-5 and V is TRBV25-1; 8 bases fit TRBD1. Germline V gene sequence: CDR1 MGHDK, CDR2 SYGVNS. V shed 1 base and J 0 bases; nucleotides not matched to a gene: 4. This CDR3 spans 16 amino acids. The CDR3 DNA sequence: TGTGCCAGCAGTGAATTGGGGGACAGGAACCAAGAGACCCAGTACTTC. Translating gives CASSELGDRNQETQYF. Looking up the rest from reference TRBV25-1 and TRBJ2-5 gives the full variable domain: EADIYQTPRYLVIGTGKKITLECSQTMGHDKMYWYQQDPGMELHLIHYSYGVNSTEKGDLSSESTVSRIRTEHFPLTLESARPSHTSQYLCASSELGDRNQETQYFGPGTRLLVL.

V is TRBV5-1 and J is TRBJ2-7, with no clear D. The CDR3 length is 15 residues. Germline CDR1 SGHRS, CDR2 YFSETQ. The ends were cut back, 4 bases at V and 2 bases at J, with 16 bases in the middle. CDR3 sequence reads: CASSEDRYRTYEQYF. CDR3 DNA: TGCGCCAGCAGCGAGGACCGATATCGAACCTACGAGCAGTACTTC.

This chain connects TRBV29-1 to TRBJ1-3; no firm D call. The CDR3 covers 12 residues. Germline V gene data show CDR1 as SQVTM and CDR2 as ANQGSEA. With 2 bases removed from V and 9 bases from J, the gap between germline ends came to 11 bases. CDR3 residues: CSVELGQSTIYF. Here the CDR3 DNA reads TGCAGCGTTGAACTTGGGCAGAGCACCATATATTTT.

The chain joins TRBV29-1 to TRBJ1-1; D is perhaps TRBD1 (5 bases). Germline V lookup: CDR1 SQVTM, CDR2 ANQGSEA. V gave up 6 bases and J gave up 3 bases, with 11 bases separating them. This CDR3 region has 12 residues. The CDR3, as DNA: TGCAGCGTGGGACGGGGACACACTGAAGCTTTCTTT. It codes for CSVGRGHTEAFF.